What follows describes a single T cell receptor (beta chain). No antigen is known for it. This record comes from a study of blood T cells in healthy people across ages. Overall study findings and caveats: Per-million-T-cell TCR beta diversity fell roughly linearly with age.

The CDR3 is 15 residues long. Per germline, CDR1 GTSNPN and CDR2 SVGIG (reference sequence). V dropped 0 bases and J dropped 1 base, with 12 bases sitting between them. Next came a second PCR, run for about 7 to 12 cycles, which used a sample-barcoded 5' primer along with a J-beta primer mix. MiXCR was run by TCRdb on the 5' RACE reads, yielding one entry per CDR3 protein. This table holds hundreds of thousands of distinct CDR3 sequences, more than 25% found once. This same sample was also taken into another study, of T cells of mothers and their children.

The clonotype comes from a boy younger than 18 in good health. The V and J genes are TRBV30 and TRBJ1-1; D not certain. The specimen sequenced was blood. The CDR3 here is CAWSVLRGRNTEAFF. The CDR3 DNA sequence: TGTGCCTGGAGTGTACTCCGGGGTAGGAACACTGAAGCTTTCTTT.